The 23 T cell receptor beta chains below come from one sample, sequenced in a study of T cell responses to AZD1222 COVID-19 vaccine. Clones were sequenced by immunoSEQ multiplex PCR, and TCRdb holds only the in-frame ones, with some missing. The sample yields about 180,000 clones, around nine tenths seen once. Specimen: peripheral blood, collected on day 0 of AZD1222 vaccination. These TCRs come from an adult in good health.

This chain joins TRBV14 and TRBJ2-2; D unclear. V was trimmed by 2 bases and J by 5 bases, leaving 6 bases between them. The CDR3 has 13 residues. Looked up from germline, CDR1 is SGHDN and CDR2 is FVKESK. The DNA for the CDR3 is TGTGCCAGCAGCCAATCGGTGACCGGGGAGCTGTTTTTT. This gives the protein CASSQSVTGELFF.

J is TRBJ2-2 and V is TRBV29-1, with 9 bases aligning to TRBD1. CDR1 SQVTM and CDR2 ANQGSEA come from the germline V gene. V lost 5 bases, J lost 6 bases, and 10 bases stayed unmatched. CDR3 length equals 15 residues. This chain's CDR3 is CSVRGTGSKAGELFF. The CDR3 DNA is TGCAGCGTTAGAGGGACAGGGTCGAAGGCCGGGGAGCTGTTTTTT.

This clone was recorded only once. V gene TRBV6-5 combines with J gene TRBJ1-5; 7 bases are a match to TRBD1. Germline trimming cut 6 bases from V and 6 bases from J; bases unmatched to any gene: 11. The CDR3 runs 15 residues. CDR1 is MNHEY and CDR2 is SVGAGI in the germline V gene. The chain's CDR3 is CASSRDRVTAQPQHF. The DNA for the CDR3 is TGTGCCAGCAGCCGAGACAGGGTAACGGCTCAGCCCCAGCATTTT.

V is TRBV6-6 and J is TRBJ2-1; 11 nucleotides line up with TRBD2. Germline V gene sequence: CDR1 MNHNY, CDR2 SVGAGI (reference sequence). This CDR3 has 15 amino acids. With V trimmed by 6 bases and J by 4 bases, 5 bases remained unmatched. The CDR3 bases are TGTGCCAGCAGCCGAACTAGCGGGAGTTACAATGAGCAGTTCTTC. This codes for CASSRTSGSYNEQFF.

J is TRBJ1-4 and V is TRBV19, with D unclear. Germline V CDR1 and CDR2: LNHDA, SQIVND (reference sequence). The CDR3 has 13 amino acids. Trimming removed 7 bases from V and 6 bases from J, with 12 bases in between. The CDR3, as DNA: TGTGCCAGTACCTGGGCGCGGGATGAAAAACTGTTTTTT. Translating gives CASTWARDEKLFF.

The chain is built from TRBV10-3 and TRBJ2-7; 9 bases are shared with TRBD1. Germline V CDR1 and CDR2: ENHRY, SYGVKD. This CDR3 comprises 13 residues. J was trimmed by 0 bases and V by 10 bases; bases with no gene match: 4. This chain's CDR3 is CASRDRDSYEQYV. CDR3 nucleotide sequence: TGTGCCAGCCGGGACAGGGACTCCTACGAGCAGTACGTC.

This rearrangement joins TRBV5-1 to TRBJ2-6, with D tentatively TRBD1 or TRBD2 (5 bases each). The CDR3 contains 16 residues. The germline CDR1 and CDR2 sequences are SGHRS and YFSETQ. V gave up 0 bases and J gave up 4 bases, with 11 bases separating them. In DNA form, the CDR3 reads TGCGCCAGCAGCTTGGAGGGGAGTCCGGGGGCCAACGTCCTGACTTTC. This gives the protein CASSLEGSPGANVLTF.

The chain joins TRBV6-2 or TRBV6-3 to TRBJ1-2, with 7 bases matching TRBD1. This CDR3 spans 14 amino acids. V gave up 0 bases and J gave up 3 bases; unmatched junction bases: 1. Germline loops: CDR1 MNHEY, CDR2 SVGEGT. CDR3 sequence: CASSYSTGYYGYTF. Here the CDR3 DNA reads TGTGCCAGCAGTTACTCGACAGGGTACTATGGCTACACCTTC.

The chain employs TRBV3-1 (or the pseudogene TRBV3-2) and TRBJ2-1; D gene unclear. Looked up from germline, CDR1 is LGHDT and CDR2 is YNNKEL (reference sequence). Trimming removed 2 bases from V and 2 bases from J, with 13 bases in between. This CDR3 has 16 residues. This CDR3 reads CASSQPSIPPYNEQFF. The DNA for the CDR3 is TGTGCCAGCAGCCAACCCTCTATCCCGCCCTACAATGAGCAGTTCTTC.

This chain uses TRBV7-9 with TRBJ2-1; the match to TRBD1 covers 9 bases. Germline V gene sequence: CDR1 SEHNR, CDR2 FQNEAQ (reference sequence). The CDR3 sequence is 17 residues long. V lost 5 bases to trimming and J lost 4 bases; unmatched junction nucleotides: 12. Here the CDR3 DNA reads TGTGCCAGCAGCCCCGGAAAAGGGGGACAGGGATACAATGAGCAGTTCTTC. This gives the protein CASSPGKGGQGYNEQFF.

The chain recombines TRBV7-9 with TRBJ1-6; D is unresolved. The CDR3 sequence is 14 residues long. Per the germline V gene, CDR1 is SEHNR and CDR2 is FQNEAQ (reference sequence). Deletions cut 5 bases from V and 5 bases from J, with 10 bases between. The CDR3 protein is CASSPQANNSPLHF. The CDR3 coding sequence is TGTGCCAGCAGCCCCCAAGCCAATAATTCACCCCTCCACTTT.

Only a few counts were recorded for this clone. The CDR3 is CASSLEDSSNQPQHF. CDR3 DNA: TGTGCCAGCAGCTTAGAGGACAGTAGCAATCAGCCCCAGCATTTT. The J gene is TRBJ1-5, the V gene TRBV7-2; D perhaps matches TRBD1 (6 bases). CDR3 length equals 15 residues. Germline V gene data show CDR1 as SGHTA and CDR2 as FQGNSA. Between the trimmed V and J ends, which lost 1 base and 0 bases, there was a span of 7 bases.

The rearrangement uses TRBV5-4 and TRBJ1-3, with a tentative D call TRBD1 (6 bases). The CDR3 is 16 residues long. V dropped 4 bases and J dropped 0 bases, with 14 bases sitting between them. From germline, CDR1 is SGHNT and CDR2 YYREEE (reference sequence). CDR3 nucleotide sequence: TGTGCCAGCAGCCTTCCGACAGGTCCCTCTGGAAACACCATATATTTT. As protein: CASSLPTGPSGNTIYF.

This rearrangement joins TRBV2 to TRBJ2-7; TRBD1 aligns across 7 bases. Germline lookup yields CDR1 SNHLY and CDR2 FYNNEI. J lost 5 bases, V lost 6 bases, and 7 bases had no gene match. The CDR3 is 13 residues long. DNA for the CDR3: TGTGCCAGCAGATCCGGGACAGTCCACGAGCAGTACGTC. As protein: CASRSGTVHEQYV.

V usage is TRBV28 and J usage is TRBJ2-1, with TRBD2 as a possible D gene (5 bases). V lost 6 bases to trimming and J lost 8 bases, with 8 bases between them. This CDR3 region has 11 residues. CDR1 is MDHEN, CDR2 SYDVKM, per germline. CDR3 in amino acids: CASSSRDEQFF. In DNA, the CDR3 is TGTGCCAGCAGCTCGAGGGATGAGCAGTTCTTC.

V is TRBV6-5 and J is TRBJ1-3, with a tentative D call TRBD1 (6 bases). This CDR3 comprises 13 residues. Germline CDR1 and CDR2: MNHEY and SVGAGI. V lost 5 bases, J lost 4 bases, and 9 bases lay in between. As DNA, the CDR3 is TGTGCCAGCAGTCAGCAGGGGGGAAACACCATATATTTT. It is translated as CASSQQGGNTIYF.

The V call is TRBV28, the J call TRBJ1-5, with 9 positions matching TRBD1. Germline V gene data show CDR1 as MDHEN and CDR2 as SYDVKM. The CDR3 length is 15 residues. V lost 6 bases and J lost 1; bases outside the gene matches: 4. CDR3: CASRRQGGSNQPQHF. In DNA form, the CDR3 reads TGTGCCAGCAGGCGACAGGGGGGGAGCAATCAGCCCCAGCATTTT.

This sequence joins TRBV5-6 and TRBJ2-1, with 10 bases matching TRBD1. J was trimmed by 6 bases and V by 4 bases; bases with no gene match: 13. The CDR3 extends over 17 amino acids. Per the germline V gene, CDR1 is SGHDT and CDR2 is YYEEEE. The chain's CDR3 is CASSGRDRGVFSNEQFF. For the CDR3, the DNA is TGTGCCAGCAGCGGGCGGGACAGGGGAGTTTTTAGCAATGAGCAGTTCTTC.

The rearrangement links TRBV6-7 to TRBJ1-3; D is unresolved. TRBV6-7 is recorded as an ORF, its role being uncertain. V lost 1 base, J lost 0 bases, and 13 bases lay in between. There are 17 residues in the CDR3. The CDR3 DNA follows: TGTGCCAGCAGTTACTGTTCGGCCGTGTCCTCTGGAAACACCATATATTTT. Residues: CASSYCSAVSSGNTIYF.

This clone was recorded only once. The CDR3 region has the DNA TGTGCCAGCAGTTACTCGCCGGGACCCGACGTAACCTTC. Its protein product is CASSYSPGPDVTF. V and J are TRBV6-6 and TRBJ1-2; possibly TRBD1 for D (5 bases). This CDR3 contains 13 residues. Trimming took off 0 bases at V and 14 bases at J, with 16 bases between the two ends. Germline CDR1 reads MNHNY; CDR2 reads SVGAGI (reference sequence).

There are a few counts of this clone. The chain joins TRBV28 to TRBJ2-7, with 10 positions matching TRBD1. The V gene end was trimmed by 6 bases and the J gene end by 7 bases; junction bases not matched to a gene: 12. Germline-derived CDR1 and CDR2 are MDHEN and SYDVKM. CDR3 length: 15 residues. CDR3 DNA sequence: TGTGCCAGCAGACCCACGACAGGGGGCGCAGGGGAGCAGTACTTC. It encodes CASRPTTGGAGEQYF.

This clone was found once. This rearrangement joins TRBV10-3 to TRBJ1-5; no clear D gene. The ends were cut back, 0 bases at V and 3 bases at J, with 12 bases in the middle. CDR3 length: 16 residues. The V gene's germline CDR1 is ENHRY and CDR2 SYGVKD. The CDR3 DNA reads TGTGCCATCAGTGAGTCAAGGGCCCGGGCCAATCAGCCCCAGCATTTT. Residues: CAISESRARANQPQHF.

V is TRBV6-1 and J is TRBJ2-7, with D perhaps matching TRBD2 (5 bases). V was clipped by 2 bases and J by 2 bases, with 7 bases between them. The CDR3 totals 13 residues. Germline CDR1 is MNHNS and CDR2 is SASEGT. DNA of the CDR3: TGTGCCAGCAGTGAAAGGGAGACCTACGAGCAGTACTTC. Protein sequence: CASSERETYEQYF.